The rows below give T cell receptor beta chains drawn from one sample of a study of T cell responses to AZD1222 COVID-19 vaccine. The table came from immunoSEQ multiplex PCR; TCRdb's copy has only in-frame clones and leaves some out. The data show 150,000 to 160,000 clones, roughly nine tenths seen once. This sample comprised peripheral blood, obtained after recovery from COVID-19. The origin of the receptors is an adult who had recovered from COVID-19. Both conserved end residues are trimmed from each CDR3. Fields, in order: V gene, J gene, CDR3 protein.

>TRBV3-1/TRBV3-2|TRBJ1-5
ASSLRYGNQPQH
>TRBV12-5|TRBJ2-5
ASARDVGPQETQY
>TRBV12-2|TRBJ1-1
ASRLVVHETVNTEAF
>TRBV5-1|TRBJ1-3
ASSLEGQGNTIY
>TRBV5-6|TRBJ1-2
ASSLDGVEYGYT
>TRBV24-1|TRBJ2-5
ATSDLLTGTGKETQY
>TRBV7-2|TRBJ2-1
ASSLAGGLYNEQF
>TRBV4-3|TRBJ1-3
ASSQDIRTEMGNTIY
>TRBV3-1/TRBV3-2|TRBJ2-1
ASSHWRGDRSGNEQF
>TRBV28|TRBJ1-1
ASSLITTGGMNTEAF
>TRBV19|TRBJ1-1
ASIAKDRVFTEAF
>TRBV7-8|TRBJ2-1
ASSFNHIAQGSWNEQF
>TRBV11-2|TRBJ1-2
ASSFPGFLSYT
>TRBV29-1|TRBJ1-2
SVEGGPGQGARGYT
>TRBV27|TRBJ1-1
ASRKGVLNTEAF
>TRBV7-3|TRBJ1-1
ASSMYREGTEAF
>TRBV13|TRBJ1-2
ASSAGLDGYT
>TRBV11-3|TRBJ2-5
ASSSRQGEETQY
>TRBV5-1|TRBJ2-6
ASSLGQTPGANVLT
>TRBV6-5|TRBJ1-1
ASSFGGGDTEAF
>TRBV28|TRBJ1-5
ASTDGNQPQH
>TRBV3-1/TRBV3-2|TRBJ2-3
ASSPAGITDTQY
>TRBV29-1|TRBJ2-1
SVETGGEQF
>TRBV27|TRBJ2-7
ASRRTNKYEQY
>TRBV19|TRBJ1-4
ASSTSGRVRLTNEKLF
>TRBV11-2|TRBJ2-7
ASSLGLTSYEQY
>TRBV3-1/TRBV3-2|TRBJ1-5
ASSLKAPGVSGVVHDQPQH
>TRBV7-9|TRBJ1-2
ASSPDNYGYT
>TRBV9|TRBJ2-2
ASSPTGADTGELF
>TRBV18|TRBJ2-7
ASSPRLAGGSYEQY
>TRBV10-3|TRBJ2-1
ALGPDTVGGEQF
>TRBV28|TRBJ1-4
ASSSGQGGGEKLF
>TRBV4-1|TRBJ2-1
ASSQVWGRGSYNEQF
>TRBV7-9|TRBJ1-2
ASSLDARGAYGYT
>TRBV7-3|TRBJ2-3
ASSPTSTDTQY
>TRBV5-1|TRBJ1-1
ASAKTGTANTEAF
>TRBV11-2|TRBJ2-7
ATRTASDEQY
>TRBV4-3|TRBJ1-1
ASSRAGGTEAF
>TRBV12-1|TRBJ1-2
ASSHRGYT
>TRBV5-1|TRBJ2-3
ASSLRGAGTDTQY
>TRBV7-2|TRBJ1-3
ASSSGWTNAGNTIY
>TRBV13|TRBJ2-7
ASSLGPRLSYEQY
>TRBV5-6|TRBJ1-4
ASSLSGGVREKLF
>TRBV15|TRBJ2-2
ATSRELLAVNTGELF
>TRBV9|TRBJ2-1
ASSDPRQGIYNEQF
>TRBV3-1/TRBV3-2|TRBJ2-3
ASSFDRAGTDTQY